What follows are 2 T cell receptor beta chains derived from one specimen sequenced in a study of OX40 agonist ivuxolimab in advanced cancers. Profiled with immunoSEQ multiplex PCR; TCRdb holds only in-frame clones, not every one. The data contain around 55,000 clones, roughly 82% of them singletons. Sequenced here: CD4+ or CD8+ T cells sorted from blood, sampled in a trial of the OX40 agonist ivuxolimab. These TCRs come from an adult with an advanced solid tumor such as melanoma, head and neck, liver or kidney cancer.

V gene TRBV5-8 combines with J gene TRBJ2-6, with D perhaps given as TRBD1 or TRBD2 (5 bases each). The CDR3 loop spans 15 amino acids. Trimming left V 4 bases short and J 4 bases short, with 12 bases between. The V gene's germline CDR1 is SGHTS and CDR2 YDEGEE. The CDR3 DNA reads as TGTGCCAGCAGCCCGGGGCCCTCGGGGGCCAACGTCCTGACTTTC. Its translation is CASSPGPSGANVLTF. Looking up the rest from reference TRBV5-8 and TRBJ2-6 gives the full variable domain: EAGVTQSPTHLIKTRGQQATLRCSPISGHTSVYWYQQALGLGLQFLLWYDEGEERNRGNFPPRFSGRQFPNYSSELNVNALELEDSALYLCASSPGPSGANVLTFGAGSRLTVL.

The J gene is TRBJ1-1, the V gene TRBV7-2; 7 nucleotides match TRBD1. This CDR3 is 15 amino acids long. V lost 2 bases to trimming and J lost 1 base; unmatched junction nucleotides: 4. Germline CDR1 reads SGHTA; CDR2 reads FQGNSA. In DNA, the CDR3 is TGTGCCAGCAGCTTATTGGACAGGTCGAACACTGAAGCTTTCTTT. Translated: CASSLLDRSNTEAFF.